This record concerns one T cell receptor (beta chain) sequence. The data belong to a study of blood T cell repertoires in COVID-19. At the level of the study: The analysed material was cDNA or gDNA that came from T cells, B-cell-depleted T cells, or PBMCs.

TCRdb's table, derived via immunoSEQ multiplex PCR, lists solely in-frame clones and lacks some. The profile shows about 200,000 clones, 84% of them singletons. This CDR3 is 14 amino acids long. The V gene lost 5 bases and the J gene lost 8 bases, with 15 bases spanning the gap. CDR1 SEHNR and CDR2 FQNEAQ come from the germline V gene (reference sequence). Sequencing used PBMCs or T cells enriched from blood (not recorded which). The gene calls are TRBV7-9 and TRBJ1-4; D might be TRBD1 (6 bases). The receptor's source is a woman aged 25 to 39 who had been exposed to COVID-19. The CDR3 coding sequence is TGTGCCAGCAGCCACACAGGGAGGGAGGAAAAACTGTTTTTT. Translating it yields CASSHTGREEKLFF.